A selection of T cell receptor beta chains follows, all from one sample in a study of shared clonotypes between healthy human individuals. Only in-frame clones appear in the TCRdb table, and some are missing; sequencing was by immunoSEQ multiplex PCR. The table has 950,000 to 1,200,000 clones, 60% to 85% seen once. The sequenced material came from memory CD4+ T cells from PBMCs. The receptors come from a man aged 18 to 29 in good health. Some clones in this sample may be carry-over from other donors' samples. CDR3s include the opening cysteine and the closing phenylalanine or tryptophan. The order of the fields is CDR3 protein, V gene.

CDR3aa: CASSLEGSNQPQHF
v_gene: TRBV5-1

CDR3aa: CASSTSNTGELFF
v_gene: TRBV6-6

CDR3aa: CASSFREGLGNQPQHF
v_gene: TRBV7-9

CDR3aa: CASKWGPALYEQYF
v_gene: TRBV27

CDR3aa: CASSEGRVRPGELFF
v_gene: TRBV6-1

CDR3aa: CASSVGGLAYGIQYF
v_gene: TRBV9

CDR3aa: CASSPLGVSSYEQYF
v_gene: TRBV28

CDR3aa: CASSSSFPRAFF
v_gene: TRBV28

CDR3aa: CASSQVPVAEAFF
v_gene: TRBV4-1

CDR3aa: CASSLTGRGLFDKQYF
v_gene: TRBV5-1